The 13 T cell receptor beta chains listed next were all sequenced from one sample in a study of T-cell reconstitution after alpha-beta-depleted transplantation in children. For TCRbeta, the library was prepared with unique molecular identifiers. TCRdb reanalysed the PCR reads using MiXCR and keeps one entry per CDR3 protein. The sample records around 380,000 distinct CDR3 sequences, approximately 10% being singletons. This sample comprised PBMCs from the stem cell graft donor, obtained from the stem cell graft. The source of these receptors is a human donor who donated a stem cell graft to a child with acute myeloid leukemia.

Only a few counts were recorded for this clonotype. The V gene is TRBV7-9, the J gene TRBJ1-2; no firm D call. Germline assignment: CDR1 SEHNR and CDR2 FQNEAQ (reference sequence). Trimming cost V 5 bases and J 8 bases, with 15 bases left between them. The CDR3 extends over 13 amino acids. The CDR3 protein is CASSETRLKGYTF. CDR3 in DNA: TGTGCCAGCAGCGAAACCAGACTCAAGGGCTACACCTTC. Filled out from reference TRBV7-9 and TRBJ1-2, the complete variable domain reads DTGVSQNPRHKITKRGQNVTFRCDPISEHNRLYWYRQTLGQGPEFLTYFQNEAQLEKSRLLSDRFSAERPKGSFSTLEIQRTEQGDSAMYLCASSETRLKGYTFGSGTRLTVV.

This clonotype was seen a handful of times. The CDR3 is CASSLGLAGPSTGELFF. The CDR3 coding sequence is TGTGCCAGCAGCCTCGGACTAGCGGGACCCTCCACCGGGGAGCTGTTTTTT. V is TRBV7-2 and J is TRBJ2-2, with 12 bases lining up with TRBD2. The J segment lost 4 bases and the V segment lost 5 bases, leaving 8 bases of the junction unmatched. The CDR3 consists of 17 residues. Per the germline V gene, CDR1 is SGHTA and CDR2 is FQGNSA.

This clonotype was observed a single time. The chain has TRBV7-9 and TRBJ2-1, with 9 bases that match TRBD1. V dropped 6 bases and J dropped 3; count of bases not matched to a gene: 6. This CDR3 contains 15 residues. CDR1 and CDR2 (germline): SEHNR, FQNEAQ (reference sequence). CDR3 sequence reads: CASSTGGQGYNEQFF. The CDR3 region has the DNA TGTGCCAGCAGTACAGGGGGACAGGGCTACAATGAGCAGTTCTTC.

This clonotype was observed a handful of times. The chain links TRBV12-3 or TRBV12-4 to TRBJ2-7; maybe TRBD1 (5 bases). CDR3 length equals 12 residues. Trimming cost V 4 bases and J 6 bases, with 10 bases left between them. CDR3 sequence reads: CASSSDTFEQYF. CDR3 bases: TGTGCCAGCAGTTCGGACACCTTCGAGCAGTACTTC.

This chain uses TRBV12-3 or TRBV12-4 with TRBJ1-4; D might be TRBD1 (6 bases). The CDR3 is made up of 14 amino acids. Trimming shortened V by 5 bases and J by 10 bases, and 17 bases separated the two germline ends. The CDR3 reads CASSLGGERGKLFF. CDR3 DNA: TGTGCCAGCAGTCTAGGGGGGGAACGAGGAAAACTGTTTTTT.

The rearrangement uses TRBV29-1 and TRBJ2-3, with 9 bases identical to TRBD2. Germline V lookup: CDR1 SQVTM, CDR2 ANQGSEA. V lost 4 bases and J lost 7; bases outside the gene matches: 9. The CDR3 is made up of 14 amino acids. Written as DNA, the CDR3 is TGCAGCGTTGGTTTGGCGGGAGGGCCGTATACGCAGTATTTT. Translating it yields CSVGLAGGPYTQYF.

This clonotype came up a few times. This chain links TRBV3-1 with TRBJ2-1; D unresolved. Between the trimmed V and J ends, which lost 0 bases and 3 bases, there was a span of 6 bases. The germline V gene has CDR1 LGHDT and CDR2 YNNKEL (reference sequence). The CDR3 sequence is 14 residues long. The DNA of the CDR3 is TGTGCCAGCAGCCAAGATAGGCACTACAATGAGCAGTTCTTC. This translates into CASSQDRHYNEQFF.

This clonotype was detected many times. The V call is TRBV20-1, the J call TRBJ2-7; 9 bases align to TRBD2. V gave up 0 bases and J gave up 2 bases; unmatched junction bases: 5. The CDR3 is made up of 15 amino acids. Germline CDR1 DFQATT, CDR2 SNEGSKA (reference sequence). The CDR3 coding sequence is TGCAGTGCTAGAGATCGCGGGAGGGTAACCTACGAGCAGTACTTC. This gives the protein CSARDRGRVTYEQYF.

The V call is TRBV7-2, the J call TRBJ1-5; tentative D call: TRBD1 (6 bases). V gave up 4 bases and J gave up 6 bases, with 16 bases separating them. CDR3 length equals 15 residues. Per the germline V gene, CDR1 is SGHTA and CDR2 is FQGNSA. CDR3 DNA sequence: TGTGCCAGCAGCTGGCAAGCAGGGGAGGGTCAGCCCCAGCATTTT. The encoded protein is CASSWQAGEGQPQHF.

This clonotype has ten or more counts. V is TRBV29-1 and J is TRBJ2-1; D is undetermined. There are 13 residues in the CDR3. Germline V gene lookup returns CDR1 SQVTM and CDR2 ANQGSEA. V dropped 0 bases and J dropped 5 bases, with 8 bases sitting between them. The CDR3 bases are TGCAGCGTTGAAGATAGGCCAGACAATGAGCAGTTCTTC. Amino acids: CSVEDRPDNEQFF.

The gene calls are TRBV20-1 and TRBJ2-7; 13 positions match TRBD2. The CDR3 totals 16 residues. Germline V gene data show CDR1 as DFQATT and CDR2 as SNEGSKA (reference sequence). With 3 bases clipped from V and 0 bases from J, the junction kept 5 bases outside the gene matches. CDR3 sequence reads: CSARGLAGNNSYEQYV. DNA for the CDR3: TGCAGTGCTAGGGGACTAGCGGGGAATAACTCCTACGAGCAGTACGTC.

This clonotype was seen repeatedly, ten times or more. The CDR3 coding sequence is TGTGCCAGCAGTCCGACAGGGAGTAGAGGCTACACCTTC. Translation gives CASSPTGSRGYTF. This sequence joins TRBV12-3 or TRBV12-4 and TRBJ1-2; 7 bases match TRBD1. This CDR3 has 13 amino acids. Trimming cost V 5 bases and J 8 bases; bases outside gene matches: 8.

This clonotype was observed a handful of times. The chain uses TRBV5-6 and TRBJ2-7, with TRBD2 matching over 12 bases. The CDR3 is 16 amino acids. The junction had 7 bases not matched to a gene; V was cut back by 4 bases and J by 2 bases. Germline V lookup: CDR1 SGHDT, CDR2 YYEEEE. This CDR3 reads CASSMTSGGTPYEQYV. CDR3 DNA sequence: TGTGCCAGCAGCATGACTAGCGGGGGAACACCCTACGAGCAGTACGTC.